A selection of T cell receptor beta chains follows, all from one sample in a study of identical twins. TCRdb reanalysed the 5' RACE reads using MiXCR and keeps one entry per CDR3 protein. Of a few hundred thousand distinct CDR3 sequences listed, 13% to 15% are singletons. These sequences were also reported in another study, on yellow fever vaccine responses in identical twins.

Sequenced: CD4+ T cells sorted from blood. The receptor source for this set is a woman between 18 and 30 years old in good health. Both conserved end residues are part of each CDR3. The order of the fields is clone size, V gene, J gene, D gene, CDR3 DNA, CDR3 protein. A D gene is named only where the DNA matches it firmly. Clone size is shown for a subset of rows, as once, few, many or a class of expanded clone.

clone_size: few
v_call: TRBV29-1
j_call: TRBJ1-2
d_call: .
cdr3_nt: TGCAGCGTTACCCGGACTGATTATGGCTACACCTTC
cdr3_aa: CSVTRTDYGYTF

clone_size: few
v_call: TRBV20-1
j_call: TRBJ2-1
d_call: TRBD2
cdr3_nt: TGCAGTGCTAGTCCGAGTATGAGCGGGAGAAGTGAGCAGTTCTTC
cdr3_aa: CSASPSMSGRSEQFF

clone_size: .
v_call: TRBV7-9
j_call: TRBJ2-5
d_call: TRBD2
cdr3_nt: TGTGCCAGCAGCTATAGCGGGAGCGGAGAGACCCAGTACTTC
cdr3_aa: CASSYSGSGETQYF

clone_size: many
v_call: TRBV7-9
j_call: TRBJ1-1
d_call: .
cdr3_nt: TGTGCCAGCTCCTCGGAGCCCCTGAAGAACACTGAAGCTTTCTTT
cdr3_aa: CASSSEPLKNTEAFF

clone_size: .
v_call: TRBV28
j_call: TRBJ2-1
d_call: TRBD2
cdr3_nt: TGTGCCAGCAGTTATGGGGGGGGACGAGTCTACAATGAGCAGTTCTTC
cdr3_aa: CASSYGGGRVYNEQFF

clone_size: few
v_call: TRBV5-1
j_call: TRBJ1-4
d_call: .
cdr3_nt: TGCGCCAGCAGCACCGGGACTGTAGGAGAAAAACTGTTTTTT
cdr3_aa: CASSTGTVGEKLFF

clone_size: .
v_call: TRBV2
j_call: TRBJ1-1
d_call: .
cdr3_nt: TGTGCCAGCGGCCCGAGGGCAGGGGAAGCTTTCTTT
cdr3_aa: CASGPRAGEAFF

clone_size: .
v_call: TRBV7-8
j_call: TRBJ2-2
d_call: .
cdr3_nt: TGTGCCAGCAGACCAGGGGAGACCGGGGAGCTGTTTTTT
cdr3_aa: CASRPGETGELFF

clone_size: .
v_call: TRBV27
j_call: TRBJ2-3
d_call: .
cdr3_nt: TGTGCCAGCAGTCCGACGAGGTGGGGGACAGATACGCAGTATTTT
cdr3_aa: CASSPTRWGTDTQYF

clone_size: .
v_call: TRBV12-3/TRBV12-4
j_call: TRBJ1-2
d_call: .
cdr3_nt: TGTGCCAGCAGCCTCACGAGGGCTGGCTACACCTTC
cdr3_aa: CASSLTRAGYTF

clone_size: few
v_call: TRBV20-1
j_call: TRBJ2-6
d_call: .
cdr3_nt: TGCAGTGCCAAGTCCGGGAGCTCTGGGGCCAACGTCCTGACTTTC
cdr3_aa: CSAKSGSSGANVLTF

clone_size: .
v_call: TRBV12-3/TRBV12-4
j_call: TRBJ2-7
d_call: TRBD2
cdr3_nt: TGTGCCAGCAGTGAATCGGGACTAGCTTCCTACGAGCAGTACTTC
cdr3_aa: CASSESGLASYEQYF

clone_size: few
v_call: TRBV7-2
j_call: TRBJ2-1
d_call: TRBD2
cdr3_nt: TGTGCCAGCAGCTTATCGGGACTACTCAATGAGCAGTTCTTC
cdr3_aa: CASSLSGLLNEQFF

clone_size: few
v_call: TRBV12-3/TRBV12-4
j_call: TRBJ2-5
d_call: .
cdr3_nt: TGTGCCAGCAGTTTTTTGAAGCGCCAAGAGACCCAGTACTTC
cdr3_aa: CASSFLKRQETQYF

clone_size: few
v_call: TRBV12-3/TRBV12-4
j_call: TRBJ1-3
d_call: .
cdr3_nt: TGTGCCAGCAGGGCTGGGGGCTCTGGAAACACCATATATTTT
cdr3_aa: CASRAGGSGNTIYF

clone_size: .
v_call: TRBV6-1
j_call: TRBJ1-2
d_call: .
cdr3_nt: TGTGCCAGCAGTGAAGGGGACGGTAACTATGGCTACACCTTC
cdr3_aa: CASSEGDGNYGYTF

clone_size: few
v_call: TRBV7-9
j_call: TRBJ2-2
d_call: .
cdr3_nt: TGTGCCAGCAGCCCCCAATTGTCAGGGGTCGGTACCGGGGAGCTGTTTTTT
cdr3_aa: CASSPQLSGVGTGELFF

clone_size: .
v_call: TRBV12-3/TRBV12-4
j_call: TRBJ1-5
d_call: .
cdr3_nt: TGTGCCAGCACCTACGGGTCAAATCAGCCCCAGCATTTT
cdr3_aa: CASTYGSNQPQHF

clone_size: .
v_call: TRBV14
j_call: TRBJ2-7
d_call: .
cdr3_nt: TGTGCCAGCAGCCAAGTTAGAGGGGGCGAGCAGTACTTC
cdr3_aa: CASSQVRGGEQYF

clone_size: few
v_call: TRBV7-2
j_call: TRBJ2-1
d_call: TRBD2
cdr3_nt: TGTGCCAGCAGCCCACTCAGCGGGGGCCTCTTTAATGAGCAGTTCTTC
cdr3_aa: CASSPLSGGLFNEQFF

clone_size: few
v_call: TRBV29-1
j_call: TRBJ2-7
d_call: TRBD2
cdr3_nt: TGCAGCGTTCAAAGCGGACTAGCGGGAGGTGGTCTATACGAGCAGTACTTC
cdr3_aa: CSVQSGLAGGGLYEQYF

clone_size: .
v_call: TRBV19
j_call: TRBJ2-1
d_call: TRBD2
cdr3_nt: TGTGCCAGTAGTAAAGGACTAGCTGCTTACAATGAGCAGTTCTTC
cdr3_aa: CASSKGLAAYNEQFF

clone_size: .
v_call: TRBV20-1
j_call: TRBJ2-3
d_call: .
cdr3_nt: TGCAGTGCTAGAGATGGGTCTCATAGAAGCACAGATACGCAGTATTTT
cdr3_aa: CSARDGSHRSTDTQYF

clone_size: .
v_call: TRBV2
j_call: TRBJ2-3
d_call: .
cdr3_nt: TGTGCCAGCAGTGAAGGAACGGGGGATCAGTATTTT
cdr3_aa: CASSEGTGDQYF

clone_size: few
v_call: TRBV12-3/TRBV12-4
j_call: TRBJ2-3
d_call: .
cdr3_nt: TGTGCCAGCAGTGACACTTTGACGGGGGCCACAGATACGCAGTATTTT
cdr3_aa: CASSDTLTGATDTQYF

clone_size: few
v_call: TRBV20-1
j_call: TRBJ2-7
d_call: .
cdr3_nt: TGCAGTGCTAGTATCGAACCGGGTGGACTACCAATCTTC
cdr3_aa: CSASIEPGGLPIF

clone_size: few
v_call: TRBV20-1
j_call: TRBJ2-3
d_call: .
cdr3_nt: TGCAGTGCCCCGCCCCCAACCACAGATACGCAGTATTTT
cdr3_aa: CSAPPPTTDTQYF

clone_size: many
v_call: TRBV2
j_call: TRBJ2-1
d_call: TRBD2
cdr3_nt: TGTGCCAGCAGTGGGTGGACTAGCATTGACCTCTACAATGAGCAGTTCTTC
cdr3_aa: CASSGWTSIDLYNEQFF

clone_size: .
v_call: TRBV18
j_call: TRBJ2-7
d_call: .
cdr3_nt: TGTGCCAGCTCCCGCGGGACAGCAGTTTCCTACGAGCAGTACTTC
cdr3_aa: CASSRGTAVSYEQYF

clone_size: .
v_call: TRBV9
j_call: TRBJ2-1
d_call: TRBD2
cdr3_nt: TGTGCCAGCAGCCCAACCCATCCGGGACTAGCGGGAGACAATGAGCAGTTCTTC
cdr3_aa: CASSPTHPGLAGDNEQFF

clone_size: .
v_call: TRBV29-1
j_call: TRBJ2-7
d_call: .
cdr3_nt: TGCAGCGTGGAAGGGACGGCAAGTTACGAGCAGTACTTC
cdr3_aa: CSVEGTASYEQYF

clone_size: .
v_call: TRBV6-2/TRBV6-3
j_call: TRBJ1-1
d_call: TRBD1
cdr3_nt: TGTGCCAGCAGTTACGGAGGGACAGGGGGGAACACTGAAGCTTTCTTT
cdr3_aa: CASSYGGTGGNTEAFF

clone_size: few
v_call: TRBV29-1
j_call: TRBJ1-2
d_call: .
cdr3_nt: TGCAGCGTTGAGCGTGGAGGGGGGAGGGACTATGGCTACACCTTC
cdr3_aa: CSVERGGGRDYGYTF

clone_size: .
v_call: TRBV18
j_call: TRBJ2-6
d_call: .
cdr3_nt: TGTGCCAGCTCACCACTCCAGGGGAAAACAGGGGCCAACGTCCTGACTTTC
cdr3_aa: CASSPLQGKTGANVLTF

clone_size: many
v_call: TRBV29-1
j_call: TRBJ1-1
d_call: TRBD1
cdr3_nt: TGCAGCGTTGTGGGCAGGGGGATTAACGCTTTCTTT
cdr3_aa: CSVVGRGINAFF

clone_size: .
v_call: TRBV11-2
j_call: TRBJ2-4
d_call: .
cdr3_nt: TGTGCCAGCAGCTCCCCCGGCGGAAGAATAGCCAAAAACATTCAGTACTTC
cdr3_aa: CASSSPGGRIAKNIQYF

clone_size: few
v_call: TRBV28
j_call: TRBJ1-1
d_call: .
cdr3_nt: TGTGCCAGCAGTCCCCGCCCTTCCACTGAAGCTTTCTTT
cdr3_aa: CASSPRPSTEAFF

clone_size: .
v_call: TRBV7-6
j_call: TRBJ2-3
d_call: .
cdr3_nt: TGTGCCAGCAGGTTAGAAGGGTTGGTAGGCACAGATACGCAGTATTTT
cdr3_aa: CASRLEGLVGTDTQYF

clone_size: few
v_call: TRBV7-2
j_call: TRBJ2-1
d_call: TRBD2
cdr3_nt: TGTGCCAGCAGCTTGACTAGCGGGAGGGCCGGTTACAATGAGCAGTTCTTC
cdr3_aa: CASSLTSGRAGYNEQFF

clone_size: .
v_call: TRBV11-2
j_call: TRBJ2-3
d_call: .
cdr3_nt: TGTGCCAGCAGCTACCCACGACAGCGCACAGATACGCAGTATTTT
cdr3_aa: CASSYPRQRTDTQYF

clone_size: .
v_call: TRBV6-5
j_call: TRBJ2-1
d_call: .
cdr3_nt: TGTGCCAGCAGTTACAGGGCCTTTTCGTACAATGAGCAGTTCTTC
cdr3_aa: CASSYRAFSYNEQFF

clone_size: .
v_call: TRBV7-9
j_call: TRBJ1-1
d_call: TRBD1
cdr3_nt: TGTGCCAGCAGCAAATTACAGGGGGCGAACACTGAAGCTTTCTTT
cdr3_aa: CASSKLQGANTEAFF

clone_size: .
v_call: TRBV5-6
j_call: TRBJ2-3
d_call: .
cdr3_nt: TGTGCCAGCAGCTTGGAGGTTTACCTCACAGATACGCAGTATTTT
cdr3_aa: CASSLEVYLTDTQYF